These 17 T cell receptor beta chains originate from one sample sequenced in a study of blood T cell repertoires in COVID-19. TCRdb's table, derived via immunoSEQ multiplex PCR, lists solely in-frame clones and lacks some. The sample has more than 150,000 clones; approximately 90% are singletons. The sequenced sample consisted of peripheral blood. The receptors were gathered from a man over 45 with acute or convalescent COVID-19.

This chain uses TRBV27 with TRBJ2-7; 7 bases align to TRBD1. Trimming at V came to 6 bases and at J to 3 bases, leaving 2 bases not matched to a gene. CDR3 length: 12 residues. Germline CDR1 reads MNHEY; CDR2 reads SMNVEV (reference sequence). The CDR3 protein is CASSRQGYEQYF. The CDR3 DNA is TGTGCCAGCAGCCGACAGGGCTACGAGCAGTACTTC.

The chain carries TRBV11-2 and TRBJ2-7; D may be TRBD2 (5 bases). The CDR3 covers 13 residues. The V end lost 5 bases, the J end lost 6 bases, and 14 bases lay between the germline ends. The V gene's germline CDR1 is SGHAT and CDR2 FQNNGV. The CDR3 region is CASSPTPRAEQYF. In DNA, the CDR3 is TGTGCCAGCAGCCCTACTCCGAGGGCCGAGCAGTACTTC.

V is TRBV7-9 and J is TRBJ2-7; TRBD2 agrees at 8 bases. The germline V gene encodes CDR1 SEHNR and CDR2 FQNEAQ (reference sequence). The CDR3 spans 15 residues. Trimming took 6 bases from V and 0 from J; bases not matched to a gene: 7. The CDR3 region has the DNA TGTGCCAGCAGGAATAGCGGGATTAGCTCCTACGAGCAGTACTTC. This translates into CASRNSGISSYEQYF.

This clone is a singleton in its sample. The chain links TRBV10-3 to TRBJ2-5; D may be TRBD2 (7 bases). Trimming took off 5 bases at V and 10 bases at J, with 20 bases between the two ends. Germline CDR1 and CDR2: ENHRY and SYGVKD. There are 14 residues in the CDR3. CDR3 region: CAISSGGAETGQYF. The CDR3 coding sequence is TGTGCCATCAGTTCGGGGGGCGCGGAGACGGGCCAGTACTTC.

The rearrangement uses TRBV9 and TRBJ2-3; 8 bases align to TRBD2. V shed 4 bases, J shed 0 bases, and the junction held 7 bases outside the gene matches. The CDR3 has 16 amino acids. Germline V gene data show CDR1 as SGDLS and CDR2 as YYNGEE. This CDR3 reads CASSTRAGDSTDTQYF. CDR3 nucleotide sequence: TGTGCCAGCAGCACGAGAGCGGGAGACAGCACAGATACGCAGTATTTT. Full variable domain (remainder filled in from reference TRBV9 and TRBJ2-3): DSGVTQTPKHLITATGQRVTLRCSPRSGDLSVYWYQQSLDQGLQFLIQYYNGEERAKGNILERFSAQQFPDLHSELNLSSLELGDSALYFCASSTRAGDSTDTQYFGPGTRLTVL.

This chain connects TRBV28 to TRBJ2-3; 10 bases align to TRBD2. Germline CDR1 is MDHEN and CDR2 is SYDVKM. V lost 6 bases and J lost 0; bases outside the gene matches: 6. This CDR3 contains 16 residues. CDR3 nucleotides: TGTGCCAGCAGGTCAAAAGCGGGAGGGAGCACAGATACGCAGTATTTT. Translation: CASRSKAGGSTDTQYF.

CDR3 sequence: CATSNRQHNSPLHF. Written as DNA, the CDR3 is TGTGCCACCAGCAATCGACAGCATAATTCACCCCTCCACTTT. The genes are TRBV15 and TRBJ1-6; tentatively, D is TRBD1 (5 bases). CDR3 length: 14 residues. Germline CDR1 LNHNV, CDR2 YYDKDF (reference sequence). V lost 4 bases and J lost 5, with 9 bases in between. The full variable domain, its missing parts supplied by reference TRBV15 and TRBJ1-6, is DAMVIQNPRYQVTQFGKPVTLSCSQTLNHNVMYWYQQKSSQAPKLLFHYYDKDFNNEADTPDNFQSRRPNTSFCFLDIRSPGLGDTAMYLCATSNRQHNSPLHFGNGTRLTVT.

Written as DNA, the CDR3 is TGCGCCAGCAGCGGGGGACTAGCTTTCTCCTACGAGCAGTACGTC. As protein: CASSGGLAFSYEQYV. The chain is built from TRBV5-1 and TRBJ2-7, with 9 bases fitting TRBD2. CDR1 is SGHRS and CDR2 is YFSETQ in the germline V gene. The J segment lost 0 bases and the V segment lost 4 bases, leaving 5 bases of the junction unmatched. The CDR3 contains 15 residues.

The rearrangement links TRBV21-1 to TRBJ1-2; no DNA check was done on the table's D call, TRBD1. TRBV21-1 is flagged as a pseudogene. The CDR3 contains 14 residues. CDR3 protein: CASSSRTGEGGYTF. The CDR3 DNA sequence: TGTGCCAGCAGCTCCCGGACAGGGGAGGGTGGCTACACCTTC.

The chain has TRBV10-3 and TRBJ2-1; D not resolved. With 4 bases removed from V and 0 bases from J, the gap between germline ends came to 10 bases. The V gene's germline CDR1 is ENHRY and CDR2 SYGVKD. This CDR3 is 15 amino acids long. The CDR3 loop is CAISVERSSYNEQFF. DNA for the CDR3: TGTGCCATCAGTGTGGAGAGGAGCTCCTACAATGAGCAGTTCTTC.

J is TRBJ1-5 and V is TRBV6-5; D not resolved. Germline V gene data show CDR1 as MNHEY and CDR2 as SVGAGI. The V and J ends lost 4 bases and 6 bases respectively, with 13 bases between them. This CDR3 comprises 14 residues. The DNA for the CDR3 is TGTGCCAGCAGTTCCTACACTGGCGGTCAGCCCCAGCATTTT. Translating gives CASSSYTGGQPQHF.

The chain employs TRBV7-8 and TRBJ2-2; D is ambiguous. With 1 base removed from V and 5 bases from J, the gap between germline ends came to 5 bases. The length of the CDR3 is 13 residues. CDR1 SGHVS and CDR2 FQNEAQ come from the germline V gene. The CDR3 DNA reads TGTGCCAGCAGCTTAGACGGGACCGGGGAGCTGTTTTTT. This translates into CASSLDGTGELFF.

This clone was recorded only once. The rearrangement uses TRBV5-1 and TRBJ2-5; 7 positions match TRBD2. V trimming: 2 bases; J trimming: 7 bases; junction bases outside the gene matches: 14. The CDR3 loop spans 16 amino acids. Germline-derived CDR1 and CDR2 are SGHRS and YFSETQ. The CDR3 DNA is TGCGCCAGCAGCTTTCCCCGCTCCGGGACGGGAGGGACCCAGTACTTC. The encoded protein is CASSFPRSGTGGTQYF.

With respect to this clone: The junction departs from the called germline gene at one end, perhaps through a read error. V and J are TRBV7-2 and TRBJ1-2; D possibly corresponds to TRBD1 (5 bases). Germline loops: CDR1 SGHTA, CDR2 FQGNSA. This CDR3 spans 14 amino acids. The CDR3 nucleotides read TGTGCCAGCACCTTACGGGGGTTAAACTATGGCTACACCTTC. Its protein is CASTLRGLNYGYTF.

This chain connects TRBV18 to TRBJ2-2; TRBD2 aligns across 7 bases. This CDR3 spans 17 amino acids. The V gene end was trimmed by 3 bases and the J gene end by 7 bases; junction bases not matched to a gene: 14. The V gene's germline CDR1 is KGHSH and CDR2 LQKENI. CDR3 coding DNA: TGTGCCAGCTCACCTCGGGCTAGCGGAGTCCCTGGCGGGGAGCTGTTTTTT. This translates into CASSPRASGVPGGELFF. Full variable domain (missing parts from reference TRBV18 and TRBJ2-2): NAGVMQNPRHLVRRRGQEARLRCSPMKGHSHVYWYRQLPEEGLKFMVYLQKENIIDESGMPKERFSAEFPKEGPSILRIQQVVRGDSAAYFCASSPRASGVPGGELFFGEGSRLTVL.

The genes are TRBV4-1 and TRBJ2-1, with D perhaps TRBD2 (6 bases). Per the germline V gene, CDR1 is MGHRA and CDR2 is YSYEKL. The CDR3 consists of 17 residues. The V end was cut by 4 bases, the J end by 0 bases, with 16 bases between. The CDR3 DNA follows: TGCGCCAGCAGCCGGTCCTCGACTAGGAGCTCCTACAATGAGCAGTTCTTC. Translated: CASSRSSTRSSYNEQFF.

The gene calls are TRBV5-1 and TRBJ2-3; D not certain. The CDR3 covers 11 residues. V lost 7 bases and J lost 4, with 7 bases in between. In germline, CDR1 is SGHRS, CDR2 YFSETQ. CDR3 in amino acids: CASHSSDTQYF. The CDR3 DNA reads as TGCGCCAGCCACAGTTCAGATACGCAGTATTTT.